The present entry profiles one T cell receptor beta chain with its context. The protocol was immunoSEQ multiplex PCR, while the TCRdb copy is restricted to in-frame clones and leaves out a portion. In the table there are roughly 460,000 clones, roughly 87% of which are singletons. Treatment in this sample: approximately 18 received Ad26.COV2.S at low or high dose, single or two shots; about 5 received placebo; per-sample allocation not given. The samples were gathered on day 63 after the first injection of vaccine or placebo. Participants' vaccine, an Ad26 vector, delivered Wuhan-strain SARS-CoV-2 spike. This entry belongs to a study of Ad26.COV2.S vaccination and SARS-CoV-2 variants. CDR3 size: 14 residues. The J segment lost 5 bases and the V segment lost 4 bases, leaving 7 bases of the junction unmatched. CDR1 is LNHDA and CDR2 is SQIVND in the germline V gene (reference sequence).

The sample consisted of peripheral blood, taken in a trial of Ad26.COV2.S vaccine versus placebo. The chain links TRBV19 to TRBJ1-1, with TRBD1 matching over 7 bases. The receptor comes from a person between 18 and 65 years old who received the Ad26.COV2.S COVID-19 vaccine or a placebo. The CDR3 is CASSTAQGWTEAFF. As DNA, the CDR3 is TGTGCCAGTAGTACCGCACAGGGGTGGACTGAAGCTTTCTTT.